The 18 T cell receptor beta chains listed next were all sequenced from one sample in a study of cytomegalovirus exposure and HLA in healthy donors. The PCR made use of 60 Vbeta and 13 Jbeta primers. Only in-frame clones appear in the TCRdb table, and some are missing; sequencing was by immunoSEQ multiplex PCR. This table holds around 100,000 clones, 60% to 80% found once. The sequenced sample was PBMCs. The source is a woman in her thirties in good health and CMV-seropositive.

In this sample, this clone turned up once. The chain uses TRBV30 and TRBJ1-6; 9 bases are a match to TRBD1. The junction had 8 bases not matched to a gene; V was cut back by 4 bases and J by 10 bases. This CDR3 comprises 14 residues. The germline V gene has CDR1 GTSNPN and CDR2 SVGIG (reference sequence). DNA for the CDR3: TGTGCCTGGACCCCGGACAGGGGCGGGTCACCCCTCCACTTT. Translation: CAWTPDRGGSPLHF.

The sample holds a few counts of this clone. The chain employs TRBV28 and TRBJ1-1; no reliable D call. V lost 7 bases to trimming and J lost 1 base, with 10 bases between them. CDR1 is MDHEN, CDR2 SYDVKM, per germline. The CDR3 has 13 amino acids. Here the CDR3 reads CASINPGNTEAFF. CDR3 coding DNA: TGTGCCAGCATTAACCCGGGGAACACTGAAGCTTTCTTT. The complete variable domain, with remaining parts taken from reference TRBV28 and TRBJ1-1, reads DVKVTQSSRYLVKRTGEKVFLECVQDMDHENMFWYRQDPGLGLRLIYFSYDVKMKEKGDIPEGYSVSREKKERFSLILESASTNQTSMYLCASINPGNTEAFFGQGTRLTVV.

The chain joins TRBV11-3 to TRBJ1-2; TRBD1 aligns across 7 bases. This CDR3 has 15 residues. Unmatched junction bases numbered 5, after V lost 1 base and J lost 3 bases. From germline, CDR1 is SGHNT and CDR2 YENEEA. The CDR3: CASSLAGGADYGYTF. DNA for the CDR3: TGTGCCAGCAGCTTAGCAGGGGGAGCCGACTATGGCTACACCTTC.

J is TRBJ2-5 and V is TRBV19, with a weak D call TRBD1 (5 bases). Germline lookup yields CDR1 LNHDA and CDR2 SQIVND (reference sequence). V dropped 5 bases and J dropped 2 bases, with 15 bases sitting between them. The CDR3 runs to 15 residues. This CDR3 is CASSLSLRGQETQYF. The CDR3 region has the DNA TGTGCCAGTAGTTTATCCTTAAGGGGACAAGAGACCCAGTACTTC. Using reference TRBV19 and TRBJ2-5 for the parts outside the CDR3, the full variable domain is DGGITQSPKYLFRKEGQNVTLSCEQNLNHDAMYWYRQDPGQGLRLIYYSQIVNDFQKGDIAEGYSVSREKKESFPLTVTSAQKNPTAFYLCASSLSLRGQETQYFGPGTRLLVL.

J is TRBJ1-2 and V is TRBV2; the D is unclear. Trimming pared 9 bases from V and 4 bases from J, leaving 18 bases between. Per the germline V gene, CDR1 is SNHLY and CDR2 is FYNNEI. There are 14 residues in the CDR3. The CDR3 region is CASKREGMGYGYTF. CDR3 sequence (DNA): TGTGCCAGTAAAAGGGAGGGAATGGGCTATGGCTACACCTTC.

This chain connects TRBV7-8 to TRBJ1-2; D is unresolved. Germline CDR1 reads SGHVS; CDR2 reads FQNEAQ. The CDR3 is 17 residues long. Trimming left V 0 bases short and J 5 bases short, with 19 bases between. The CDR3 region is CASSLAKSRPGGYGYTF. DNA of the CDR3: TGTGCCAGCAGCTTAGCCAAAAGTCGACCCGGCGGATATGGCTACACCTTC. The variable domain in full, completed from reference TRBV7-8 and TRBJ1-2, reads GAGVSQSPRYKVAKRGQDVALRCDPISGHVSLFWYQQALGQGPEFLTYFQNEAQLDKSGLPSDRFFAERPEGSVSTLKIQRTQQEDSAVYLCASSLAKSRPGGYGYTFGSGTRLTVV.

This chain links TRBV6-5 with TRBJ1-2; 7 bases agree with TRBD1. Germline loops: CDR1 MNHEY, CDR2 SVGAGI. Trimming at V came to 4 bases and at J to 2 bases, leaving 4 bases not matched to a gene. CDR3 length equals 14 residues. CDR3 sequence: CASSWGQTNYGYTF. The CDR3 nucleotides read TGTGCCAGCAGTTGGGGACAGACGAACTATGGCTACACCTTC.

The chain links TRBV6-5 to TRBJ2-5; perhaps TRBD1 as D (7 bases). The J call is doubtful: the DNA matches TRBJ2-7 better. The CDR3 length is 16 residues. Per germline, CDR1 MNHEY and CDR2 SVGAGI. CDR3 in DNA: TGTGCCAGCAGTTACTCTACAGGGGAGGACTCCTACGAGCAGTACTTC. This sequence encodes CASSYSTGEDSYEQYF.

This chain connects TRBV30 to TRBJ1-1; weak D call: TRBD1 (6 bases). Trimming left V 3 bases short and J 1 base short, with 9 bases between. CDR3 length: 13 residues. CDR1 GTSNPN and CDR2 SVGIG come from the germline V gene (reference sequence). CDR3 loop: CAWSDRWNTEAFF. CDR3 in DNA: TGTGCCTGGAGCGACAGGTGGAACACTGAAGCTTTCTTT.

This clone was found a few times. The V and J genes are TRBV5-4 and TRBJ2-5; TRBD1 matches 8 bases. The CDR3 runs 14 residues. V trimming: 5 bases; J trimming: 2 bases; junction bases outside the gene matches: 5. Germline loops: CDR1 SGHNT, CDR2 YYREEE (reference sequence). The CDR3 sequence: CASRPRTGQETQYF. The CDR3, as DNA: TGTGCCAGCAGACCCCGGACAGGGCAAGAGACCCAGTACTTC.

The chain has TRBV19 and TRBJ1-2; possibly TRBD1 for D (5 bases). CDR3 length: 15 amino acids. Germline CDR1 and CDR2: LNHDA and SQIVND (reference sequence). The germline V and J ends were trimmed by 2 bases and 6 bases, with 16 bases remaining between them. The CDR3 nucleotides are TGTGCCAGTAGTATATATCGTGGGCAGGGTGATGGCTACACCTTC. Protein: CASSIYRGQGDGYTF.

This rearrangement joins TRBV7-3 to TRBJ2-1, with 7 nucleotides matching TRBD2. CDR3 size: 14 residues. Germline CDR1 reads SGHTA; CDR2 reads FQGTGA. Germline trimming cut 5 bases from V and 8 bases from J; bases unmatched to any gene: 9. The CDR3 loop is CASSPRPGRDEQFF. The CDR3, as DNA: TGTGCCAGCAGCCCACGTCCAGGGAGGGATGAGCAGTTCTTC.

The chain is built from TRBV9 and TRBJ2-5, with unresolved D. CDR3 length equals 15 residues. The V end was cut by 0 bases, the J end by 0 bases, with 9 bases between. CDR1 SGDLS and CDR2 YYNGEE come from the germline V gene. The CDR3 reads CASSVAPSYQETQYF. The CDR3 nucleotides are TGTGCCAGCAGCGTAGCTCCCTCGTACCAAGAGACCCAGTACTTC.

Regarding this clone: The junction shows a germline mismatch at one end, possibly a read error. The gene calls are TRBV7-9 and TRBJ1-2; 10 nucleotides line up with TRBD1. The CDR3 loop spans 15 amino acids. The germline V gene has CDR1 SEHNR and CDR2 FQNEAQ (reference sequence). CDR3 sequence (DNA): TGTTCCAGCAGCTTAGGGGGGACAGGGGCGCATGGCTACACCTTC. Translating gives CSSSLGGTGAHGYTF.

The chain joins TRBV30 to TRBJ1-6, with D possibly matching TRBD1 (5 bases). CDR3 length: 14 residues. Per germline, CDR1 GTSNPN and CDR2 SVGIG (reference sequence). Trimming removed 1 base at V and 9 bases at J, with 13 bases between. CDR3 loop: CAWSGQGGSSPLHF. CDR3 nucleotide sequence: TGTGCCTGGAGTGGCCAGGGAGGTAGTTCACCCCTCCACTTT. Supplemented by reference TRBV30 and TRBJ1-6, the full variable domain reads SQTIHQWPATLVQPVGSPLSLECTVEGTSNPNLYWYRQAAGRGLQLLFYSVGIGQISSEVPQNLSASRPQDRQFILSSKKLLLSDSGFYLCAWSGQGGSSPLHFGNGTRLTVT.

The rearrangement uses TRBV9 and TRBJ2-7, with D possibly matching TRBD1 (5 bases). Trimming took off 0 bases at V and 1 base at J, with 8 bases between the two ends. The CDR3 runs 14 residues. CDR1 and CDR2 (germline): SGDLS, YYNGEE. The CDR3 loop reads CASSVVPGSYEQYF. Written as DNA, the CDR3 is TGTGCCAGCAGCGTAGTTCCAGGGTCCTACGAGCAGTACTTC.

The chain recombines TRBV6-6 with TRBJ2-2; TRBD2 agrees at 9 bases. With V trimmed by 2 bases and J by 4 bases, 5 bases remained unmatched. Germline CDR1 reads MNHNY; CDR2 reads SVGAGI (reference sequence). The CDR3 runs 16 residues. CDR3 sequence: CASSYRASGTTGELFF. CDR3 DNA sequence: TGTGCCAGCAGTTACCGGGCTAGCGGGACCACCGGGGAGCTGTTTTTT.

This clone was picked up a small number of times. This rearrangement joins TRBV7-2 to TRBJ2-1, with D tentatively TRBD2 (5 bases). CDR1 SGHTA and CDR2 FQGNSA come from the germline V gene. The CDR3 length is 15 residues. Trimming cost V 6 bases and J 7 bases, with 19 bases left between them. CDR3 sequence: CASSKSALGGNEQFF. CDR3 DNA: TGTGCCAGCAGTAAAAGTGCGTTAGGCGGGAATGAGCAGTTCTTC.